This T cell receptor beta chain was found in a study of CD8 T cells in Susac syndrome. Comments on this clonotype: Its antigen is not identified.

The authors reverse transcribed roughly 0.5 to 1 ug RNA with random hexamers. Multiplex PCR with immunoSEQ amplified the TCR beta CDR3 across 54 Vbeta and 13 Jbeta. TCRdb re-called the immunoSEQ multiplex PCR reads through MiXCR, storing one row per CDR3 protein. Counted here are 110,000 or so distinct CDR3 sequences, 94% occurring once; the ten biggest clones make up about 0.089%. CDR3 length: 16 residues. Germline-derived CDR1 and CDR2 are KGHSH and LQKENI. Between the trimmed V and J ends, which lost 3 bases and 4 bases, there was a span of 13 bases. Study outcomes and limitations: As the study acknowledged, the number of individuals in its TCR sequencing and HLA analysis was relatively small.

From blood CD8+ and CD4+ T cells, TCR beta sequences were generated. Negative isolation was used for CD8+ and CD4+ T cells, and FACS enrichment was applied to TEMRA cells. Sequenced material: CD4+ T cells from PBMCs. This receptor was taken from a human donor in good health. The J gene is TRBJ1-6, the V gene TRBV18; D is undetermined. CDR3 sequence: CASSPPLVGYNSPLHF. CDR3 nucleotides: TGTGCCAGCTCACCCCCTTTGGTGGGGTATAATTCACCCCTCCACTTT.